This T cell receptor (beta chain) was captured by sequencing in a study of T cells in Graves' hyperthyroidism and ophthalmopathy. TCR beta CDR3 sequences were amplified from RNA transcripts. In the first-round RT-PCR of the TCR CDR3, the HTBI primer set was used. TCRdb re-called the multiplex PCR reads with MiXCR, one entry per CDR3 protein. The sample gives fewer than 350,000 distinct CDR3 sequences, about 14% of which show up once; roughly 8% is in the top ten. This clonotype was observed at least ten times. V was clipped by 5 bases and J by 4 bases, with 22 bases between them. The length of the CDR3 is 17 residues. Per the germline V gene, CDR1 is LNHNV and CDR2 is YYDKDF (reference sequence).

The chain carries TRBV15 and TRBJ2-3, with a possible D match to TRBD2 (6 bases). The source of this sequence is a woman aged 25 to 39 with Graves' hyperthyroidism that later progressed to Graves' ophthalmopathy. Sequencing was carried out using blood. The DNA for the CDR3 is TGTGCCACCAGCCCTCTTCGCGTAGGAGGGGTTTCAGATACGCAGTATTTT. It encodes CATSPLRVGGVSDTQYF.